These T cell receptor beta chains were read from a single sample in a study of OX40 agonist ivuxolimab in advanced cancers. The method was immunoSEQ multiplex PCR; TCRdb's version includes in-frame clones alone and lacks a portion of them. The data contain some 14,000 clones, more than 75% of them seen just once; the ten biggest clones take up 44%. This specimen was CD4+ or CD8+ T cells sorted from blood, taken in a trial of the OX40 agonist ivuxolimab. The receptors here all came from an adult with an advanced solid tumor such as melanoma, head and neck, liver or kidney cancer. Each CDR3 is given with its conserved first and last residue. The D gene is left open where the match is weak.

CASSALQGAQETQYF	TRBV6-1	-
CASSQALGTSGTYEQYF	TRBV4-3	TRBD2
CASSLGQRMNTEAFF	TRBV28	-
CSVSGLAGGPSYNEQFF	TRBV29-1	TRBD2
CASSGGVRGPGNTDTQYF	TRBV28	-
CASSTDYSGNTIYF	TRBV6-1	-
CASSLRAPPSYNEQFF	TRBV27	-
CASLDISGSVPMEQFF	TRBV28	TRBD2
CASSIHLDPGGGYNEQFF	TRBV19	TRBD2
CASSYGQGAFVDEQFF	TRBV5-5	TRBD1
CASSDGTGGWNEQFF	TRBV9	TRBD1
CSAGRTGHRVGAVQPQHF	TRBV29-1	TRBD1
CASSFSPYNEQFF	TRBV27	-
CASNPLGYASYEQYF	TRBV6-1	-
CASSITGGLGTEAFF	TRBV19	TRBD1
CASSVGTASSYEQYF	TRBV6-5	-
CASSMSVRGTDTQYF	TRBV19	-
CAIRSSGGATEQYF	TRBV10-3	TRBD2
CASSFTSGMNTEAFF	TRBV13	-
CASSLVGGSEKLFF	TRBV5-6	-
CASTDSPRETQYF	TRBV19	-
CASSPTWGASSYNEQFF	TRBV7-3	-
CSVRDSSNEQFF	TRBV29-1	TRBD1
CASSLRERYNEQFF	TRBV7-8	TRBD2
CASSPEGAGANVLTF	TRBV13	-
CSVNLAGAGEQFF	TRBV29-1	TRBD2
CASSTTGELFF	TRBV9	-
CASSLRTSGGRQETQYF	TRBV13	TRBD2
CASGLDSGTQYF	TRBV25-1	TRBD2
CASSLNLAVTDTQYF	TRBV7-9	TRBD2
CATSRDSRKDTQYF	TRBV15	-